This T cell receptor (beta chain) was identified in a study of identical twins (dated by TCRdb to the mid-2010s). Concerning the study at large: The study deep-sequenced TCR alpha and beta repertoires from monozygotic twins, unrelated adults of various ages and cord blood to test whether fetal clonotypes persist. Replicate twin experiments were performed at different times using different library preparation protocols to rule out contamination. Study-level results and caveats: In beta out-of-frame sequences, excess twin sharing was weaker, because having fewer shared sequences lowered the signal-to-noise ratio. In monozygotic twins, out-of-frame TCR alpha sharing was systematically underestimated by recombination models, although the models agreed with sharing between unrelated individuals. Fewer insertions were carried by abundant cord blood beta clonotypes; a weaker similar trend was observed in young adult naive repertoires, while no such trend was observed in memory repertoires. Because the same donors could not be followed over many years, the conclusions relied on cross-sectional statistical analysis. Compared with coincidental sharing between unrelated individuals, out-of-frame TCR alpha sequences shared between twins had an excess of sequences with low generation probability. Invariant T cells such as MAIT and iNKT could partly confound zero-insertion analyses, although diverse VJ usage argued against such confounding for most clonotypes.

Only a few counts were recorded for this clonotype. The antigen it recognizes is unknown. Per-nucleotide qualities are absent, and no much larger clonotype sits a single base away. Only healthy Caucasian donors were included. Three pairs of female monozygotic twins, all aged about 18 to 30 years, were included in the twin cohort. Positive isolation kits from Invitrogen were used to isolate CD4+ and CD8+ T cell populations. The library was obtained by 5' RACE. For sequencing, an Illumina HiSeq 2000 was employed. A universal primer binding site was added through template switching, and the final cDNA carried a unique molecular identifier so that TCR cDNA molecules could be counted accurately. First-strand cDNA for TCR alpha and beta chains was synthesized from specific primers in the conserved constant-segment region. To control for contamination, every cDNA library was double barcoded, receiving both a SMART-Mk sample barcode and Illumina barcodes. TruSeq adapter sequences along with Illumina sample barcodes were introduced in two successive PCR steps. TCR alpha and beta cDNA libraries were sequenced on the Illumina HiSeq platform with custom primers. In the source study's methods: Raw reads were processed with MiGEC to extract unique molecular identifiers, and MiXCR was used to determine CDR3 positions. For each individual, recombination models were inferred using an EM algorithm with the repgenHMM and IGoR tools. Shared clonotype analysis was performed with the tcR package in R, normalizing sharing by the product of cloneset sizes. Out-of-frame nonproductive sequences were analyzed to study raw recombination free of thymic and clonal selection effects. Using fastp at Q25 and MiXCR, TCRdb reprocessed the public reads and kept productive beta chains. When rows share a CDR3 protein, they turn into one entry using the most common DNA and genes. The V and J calls follow TCRdb's processing rather than the paper's. The sample table holds roughly 480,000 distinct CDR3 sequences, of which 20% to 30% were seen once. The biggest ten clones account for just under 3% of the sample.

Trimming at the junction amounts to 0 bases on V and 3 bases on J, and the germline ends lie 6 bases apart. Reading the germline V gene gives CDR1 SGDLS and CDR2 YYNGEE. The CDR3 measures 14 amino acids from cysteine to phenylalanine. Here the CDR3 DNA is all that survives: 42 bases in frame from base 1. These sequences were also reported in another study, on T cells expressing NK-cell markers. The other study reports the following: Three sorted T-cell subsets (CD3+CD56+NKG2C+, CD3+CD56+NKG2C- and CD3+CD56-NKG2C+) from fewer than 10 donors had their TCR beta-chain repertoires profiled. Among the eight sequenced donors, seven were HCMV-seropositive and one was HCMV-seronegative. To restrict sorting to alphabetaTCR-expressing T cells, an anti-gammadeltaTCR antibody was added in several experiments. In more than five donors, the dominant CD3+CD56+NKG2C+ clonotypes were found to rank among the top 10 CD8+ clonotypes and to make up about 1.0-8% of CD8+ T cells. Those dominant clonotypes were again the most abundant among CD3+CD56-NKG2C+ cells in several donors, at roughly 25-65%. Whether the expanded NKG2C-expressing T cell clones were specific for HCMV antigens remained unclear. The study sequenced eight donors, all healthy volunteers chosen at random: three men and five women. HCMV-specific IgG was detected in serum with a commercial ELISA kit to determine HCMV serostatus. Reads were demultiplexed and grouped by UMI with MIGEC, and clonotypes were assembled and quantified with MiTCR. Only TCR cDNA sequences supported by at least two reads were kept to exclude erroneous sequences. The tcR package was used for downstream repertoire analysis, and clonotypes were matched across fractions by CDR3 nucleotide sequence plus V segment. VDJmatch was used to annotate antigen specificity against VDJdb, with one amino acid substitution allowed in CDR3.

This sequence was found in a woman aged 18-29 years in good health. Sequenced sample: CD4+ T cells sorted from blood. The rearrangement joined TRBV9 to TRBJ2-2; the D gene lacks a confident call. CDR3 protein: CASSVGQYTGELFF. The bases are TGTGCCAGCAGCGTAGGCCAGTACACCGGGGAGCTGTTTTTT.